The T cell receptor (beta chain) described here comes from a study of T cell responses to AZD1222 COVID-19 vaccine. A word on this clone: Its matching antigen is unknown.

Germline V gene sequence: CDR1 LNHDA, CDR2 SQIVND (reference sequence). The CDR3 covers 14 residues. Trimming stripped 7 bases from V and 2 bases from J, with 12 bases between. Study observations and caveats: The donor group comprised mostly white British people and more females; the analysis possibly underestimated clonal diversity. Dominant at 160-218 and 743-854, vaccine-associated CD4 TCRs also spanned spike. All repertoire sampling was performed exclusively after the peak T cell response. Reportedly, close to half of spike-specific TCRs are directed against unmutated variant regions.

Measured with immunoSEQ multiplex PCR; TCRdb has only the in-frame clones, and not every one. The data show approximately 65,000 clones, over 60% seen once. This sequence originates from an adult in good health. This sequence joins TRBV19 and TRBJ1-5; D is unresolved. This specimen was peripheral blood, taken on day 0 of AZD1222 vaccination. This chain's CDR3 is CASTRSAGNQPQHF. The CDR3 nucleotides read TGTGCCAGTACTCGCTCAGCGGGCAATCAGCCCCAGCATTTT.